What follows describes a single T cell receptor (beta chain). The antigen is not known. The sorted Tregs were CD4+CD25+CD127-/low cells. The CDR3 runs to 13 residues. Germline CDR1 reads MNHEY; CDR2 reads SVGAGI. V lost 5 bases, J lost 3 bases, and 1 base stayed unmatched. General study results and limits: Tumor-infiltrating Treg TCR alpha and beta sequences overlapped most with tumor naive CD4+ T cells, then blood naive.

After constant-region reverse-primer amplification, full-length variable regions underwent semi-nested PCR with Nested Universal Primer A. TCRdb ran MiXCR on the 5' RACE reads and lists one entry per CDR3 protein. The table includes roughly 45,000 distinct CDR3 sequences, 22% detected once. The J gene is TRBJ2-5, the V gene TRBV6-5, with 9 bases aligning to TRBD2. This clonotype originated in a female donor with breast cancer. Sequenced: Tregs sorted from a lymph node. CDR3 nucleotide sequence: TGTGCCAGCAGTCGACTAGCGGAAGAGACCCAGTACTTC. It codes for CASSRLAEETQYF.